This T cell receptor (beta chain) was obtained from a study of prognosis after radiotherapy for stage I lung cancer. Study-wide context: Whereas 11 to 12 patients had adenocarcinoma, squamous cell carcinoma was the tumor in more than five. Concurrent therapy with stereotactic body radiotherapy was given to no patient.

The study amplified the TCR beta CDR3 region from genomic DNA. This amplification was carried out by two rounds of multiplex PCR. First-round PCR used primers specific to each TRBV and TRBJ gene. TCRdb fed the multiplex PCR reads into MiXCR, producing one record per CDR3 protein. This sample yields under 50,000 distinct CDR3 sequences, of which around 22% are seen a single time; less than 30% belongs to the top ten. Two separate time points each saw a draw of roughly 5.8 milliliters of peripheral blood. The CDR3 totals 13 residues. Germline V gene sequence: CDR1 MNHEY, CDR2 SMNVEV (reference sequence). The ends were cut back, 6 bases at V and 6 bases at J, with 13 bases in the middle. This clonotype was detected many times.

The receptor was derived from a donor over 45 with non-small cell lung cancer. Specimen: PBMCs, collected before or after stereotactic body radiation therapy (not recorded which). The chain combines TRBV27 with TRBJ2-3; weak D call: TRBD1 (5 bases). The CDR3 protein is CASSKLHRDTQYF. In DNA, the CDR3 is TGTGCCAGCAGCAAACTCCACAGGGATACGCAGTATTTT.